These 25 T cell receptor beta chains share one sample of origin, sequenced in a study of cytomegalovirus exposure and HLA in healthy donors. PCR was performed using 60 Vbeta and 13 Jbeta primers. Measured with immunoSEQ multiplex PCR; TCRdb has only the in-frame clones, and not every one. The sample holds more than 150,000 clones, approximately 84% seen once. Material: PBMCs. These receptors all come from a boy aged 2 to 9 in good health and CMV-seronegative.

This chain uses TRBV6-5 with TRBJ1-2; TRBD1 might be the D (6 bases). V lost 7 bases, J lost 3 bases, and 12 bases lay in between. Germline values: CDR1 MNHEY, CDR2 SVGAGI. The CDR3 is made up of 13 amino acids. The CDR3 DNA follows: TGTGCCAGCACCTTTGGACAGTACTATGGCTACACCTTC. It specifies CASTFGQYYGYTF.

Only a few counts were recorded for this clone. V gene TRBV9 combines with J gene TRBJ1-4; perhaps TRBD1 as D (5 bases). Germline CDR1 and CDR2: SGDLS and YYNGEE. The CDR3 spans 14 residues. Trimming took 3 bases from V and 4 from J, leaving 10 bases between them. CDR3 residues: CASSGTPVNEKLFF. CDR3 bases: TGTGCCAGCAGCGGGACACCGGTTAATGAAAAACTGTTTTTT.

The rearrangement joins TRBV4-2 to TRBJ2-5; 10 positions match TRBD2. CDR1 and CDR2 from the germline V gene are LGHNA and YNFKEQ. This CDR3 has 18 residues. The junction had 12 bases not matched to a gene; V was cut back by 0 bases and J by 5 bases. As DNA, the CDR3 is TGTGCCAGCAGCCAAGAGCACCCGAGCGGGAGGGGAGGGGAGACCCAGTACTTC. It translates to CASSQEHPSGRGGETQYF.

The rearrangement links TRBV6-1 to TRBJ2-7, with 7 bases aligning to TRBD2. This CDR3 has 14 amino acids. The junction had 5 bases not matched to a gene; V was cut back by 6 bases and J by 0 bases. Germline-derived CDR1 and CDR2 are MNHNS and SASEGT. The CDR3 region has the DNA TGTGCCAGCAGGCTAGCGGCTTCCTCCTACGAGCAGTACTTC. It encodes CASRLAASSYEQYF.

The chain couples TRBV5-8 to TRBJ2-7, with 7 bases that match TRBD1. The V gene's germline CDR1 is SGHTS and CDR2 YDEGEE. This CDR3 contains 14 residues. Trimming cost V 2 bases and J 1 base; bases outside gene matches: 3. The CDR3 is CASSLTGASYEQYF. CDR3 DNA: TGTGCCAGCAGCTTAACAGGGGCTTCCTACGAGCAGTACTTC.

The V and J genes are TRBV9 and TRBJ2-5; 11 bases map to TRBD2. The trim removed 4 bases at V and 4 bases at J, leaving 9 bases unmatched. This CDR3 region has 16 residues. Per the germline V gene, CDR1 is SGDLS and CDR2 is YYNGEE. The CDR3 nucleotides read TGTGCCAGCAGCCCCCGCGGTCTAGCGGGGGGAGAGACCCAGTACTTC. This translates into CASSPRGLAGGETQYF.

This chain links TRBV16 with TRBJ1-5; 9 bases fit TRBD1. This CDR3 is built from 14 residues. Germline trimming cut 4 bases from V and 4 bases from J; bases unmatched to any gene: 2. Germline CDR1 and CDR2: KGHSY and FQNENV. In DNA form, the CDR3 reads TGTGCCAGCAGCCCAGACAGGGGGAATCAGCCCCAGCATTTT. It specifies CASSPDRGNQPQHF.

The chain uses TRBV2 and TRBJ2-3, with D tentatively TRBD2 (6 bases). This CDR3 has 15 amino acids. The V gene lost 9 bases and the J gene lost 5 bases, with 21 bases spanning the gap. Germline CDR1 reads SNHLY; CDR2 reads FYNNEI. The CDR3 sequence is CASSEAAAEGDTQYF. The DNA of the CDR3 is TGTGCCAGTTCGGAGGCAGCGGCGGAGGGAGATACGCAGTATTTT.

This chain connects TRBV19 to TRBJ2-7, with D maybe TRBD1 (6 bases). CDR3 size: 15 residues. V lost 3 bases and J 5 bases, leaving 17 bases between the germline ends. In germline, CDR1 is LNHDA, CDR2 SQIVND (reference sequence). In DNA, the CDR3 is TGTGCCAGTAGTATCTCGGCAGGGGCCGTCAACGAGCAGTACTTC. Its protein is CASSISAGAVNEQYF.

CDR3 amino acids: CASVGGTSTDTQYF. The CDR3 coding sequence is TGTGCCAGTGTCGGCGGGACTAGCACAGATACGCAGTATTTT. The rearrangement uses TRBV2 and TRBJ2-3; a possible D gene is TRBD2 (6 bases). CDR3 size: 14 residues. Germline-derived CDR1 and CDR2 are SNHLY and FYNNEI. V was trimmed by 9 bases and J by 0 bases, leaving 13 bases between them.

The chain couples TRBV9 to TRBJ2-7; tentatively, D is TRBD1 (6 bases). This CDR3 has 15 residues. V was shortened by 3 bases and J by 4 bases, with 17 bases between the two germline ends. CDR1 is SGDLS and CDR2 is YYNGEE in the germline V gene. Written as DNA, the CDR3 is TGTGCCAGCAGCGCCTCTAGTGGGACAAGGTACGAGCAGTACTTC. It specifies CASSASSGTRYEQYF.

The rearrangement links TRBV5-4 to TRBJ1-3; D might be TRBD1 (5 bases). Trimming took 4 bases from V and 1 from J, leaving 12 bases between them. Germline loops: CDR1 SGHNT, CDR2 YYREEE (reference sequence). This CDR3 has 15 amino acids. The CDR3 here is CASSIGHTSGNTIYF. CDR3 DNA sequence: TGTGCCAGCAGCATCGGACACACGTCTGGAAACACCATATATTTT.

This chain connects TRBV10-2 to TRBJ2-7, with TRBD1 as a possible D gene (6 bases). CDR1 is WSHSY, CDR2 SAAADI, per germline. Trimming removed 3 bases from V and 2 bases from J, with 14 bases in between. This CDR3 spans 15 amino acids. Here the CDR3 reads CASSENGDTTYEQYF. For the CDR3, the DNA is TGCGCCAGCAGTGAAAACGGGGACACCACCTACGAGCAGTACTTC.

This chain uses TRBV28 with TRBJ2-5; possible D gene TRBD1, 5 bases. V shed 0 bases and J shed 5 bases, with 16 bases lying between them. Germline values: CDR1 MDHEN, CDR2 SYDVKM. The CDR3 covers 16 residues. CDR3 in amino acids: CASSLWGRVVFETQYF. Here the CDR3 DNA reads TGTGCCAGCAGTTTATGGGGCAGGGTGGTTTTTGAGACCCAGTACTTC.

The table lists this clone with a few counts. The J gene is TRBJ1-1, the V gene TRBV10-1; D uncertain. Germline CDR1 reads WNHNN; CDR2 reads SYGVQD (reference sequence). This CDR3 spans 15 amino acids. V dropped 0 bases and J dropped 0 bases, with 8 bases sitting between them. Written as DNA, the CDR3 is TGCGCCAGCAGTGAGTCGGTACACATGAACACTGAAGCTTTCTTT. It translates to CASSESVHMNTEAFF.

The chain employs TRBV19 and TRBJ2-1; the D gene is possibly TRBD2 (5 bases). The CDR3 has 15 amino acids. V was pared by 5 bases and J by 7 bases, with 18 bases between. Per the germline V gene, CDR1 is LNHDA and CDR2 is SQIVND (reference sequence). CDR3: CASSSPGNVENEQFF. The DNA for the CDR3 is TGTGCCAGTAGTTCACCCGGGAATGTGGAAAATGAGCAGTTCTTC. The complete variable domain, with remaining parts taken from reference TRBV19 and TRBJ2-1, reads DGGITQSPKYLFRKEGQNVTLSCEQNLNHDAMYWYRQDPGQGLRLIYYSQIVNDFQKGDIAEGYSVSREKKESFPLTVTSAQKNPTAFYLCASSSPGNVENEQFFGPGTRLTVL.

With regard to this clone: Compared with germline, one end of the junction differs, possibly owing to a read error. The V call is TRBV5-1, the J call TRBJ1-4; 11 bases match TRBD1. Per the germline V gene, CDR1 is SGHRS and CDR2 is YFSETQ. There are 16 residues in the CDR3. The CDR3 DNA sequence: TGCGCCAGCAGCACCGGACAGGGGGCAACTAATGAAGAACTGTTTTTT. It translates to CASSTGQGATNEELFF.

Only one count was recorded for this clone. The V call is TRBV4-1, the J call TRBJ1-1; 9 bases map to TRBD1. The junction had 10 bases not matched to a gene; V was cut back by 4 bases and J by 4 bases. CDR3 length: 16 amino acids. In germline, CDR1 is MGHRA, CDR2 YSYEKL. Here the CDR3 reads CASSRNRGQGSTEAFF. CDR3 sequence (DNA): TGCGCCAGCAGCCGGAACAGGGGGCAAGGGAGCACTGAAGCTTTCTTT.

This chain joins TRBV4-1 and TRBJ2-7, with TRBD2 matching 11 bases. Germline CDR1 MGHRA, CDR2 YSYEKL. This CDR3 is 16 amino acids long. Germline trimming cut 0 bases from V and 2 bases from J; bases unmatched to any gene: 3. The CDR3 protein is CASSQDLTSGTYEQYF. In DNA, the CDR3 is TGCGCCAGCAGCCAAGATTTGACTAGCGGGACCTACGAGCAGTACTTC.

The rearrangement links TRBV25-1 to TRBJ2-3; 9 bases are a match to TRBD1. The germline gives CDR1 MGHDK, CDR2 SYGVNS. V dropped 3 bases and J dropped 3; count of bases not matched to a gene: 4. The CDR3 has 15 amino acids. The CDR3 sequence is CASSDDRGLTDTQYF. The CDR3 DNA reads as TGTGCCAGCAGTGATGACAGGGGGTTGACAGATACGCAGTATTTT.

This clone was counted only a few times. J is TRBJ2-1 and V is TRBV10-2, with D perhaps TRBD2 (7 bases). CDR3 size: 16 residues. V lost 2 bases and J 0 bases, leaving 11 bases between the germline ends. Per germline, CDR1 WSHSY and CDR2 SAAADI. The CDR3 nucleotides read TGCGCCAGCAGTGAGGGGAGGGGGGCCTCCTACAATGAGCAGTTCTTC. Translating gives CASSEGRGASYNEQFF.

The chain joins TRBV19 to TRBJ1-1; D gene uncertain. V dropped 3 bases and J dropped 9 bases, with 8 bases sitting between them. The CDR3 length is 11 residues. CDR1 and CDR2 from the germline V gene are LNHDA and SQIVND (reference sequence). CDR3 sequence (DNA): TGTGCCAGTAGTATCCGTAGCCAAGCTTTCTTT. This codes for CASSIRSQAFF.

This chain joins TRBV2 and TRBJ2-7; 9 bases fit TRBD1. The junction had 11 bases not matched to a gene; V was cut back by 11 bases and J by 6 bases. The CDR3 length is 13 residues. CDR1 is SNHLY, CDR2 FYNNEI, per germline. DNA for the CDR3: TGTGCCGGTTTCGGGACAGGGTTCGGCGAGCAGTACTTC. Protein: CAGFGTGFGEQYF.

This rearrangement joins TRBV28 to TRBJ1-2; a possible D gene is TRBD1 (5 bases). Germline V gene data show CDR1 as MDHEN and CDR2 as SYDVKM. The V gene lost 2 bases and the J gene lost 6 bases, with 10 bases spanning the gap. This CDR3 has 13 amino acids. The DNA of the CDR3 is TGTGCCAGCAGTTTACAGGGTCAACATGGCTACACCTTC. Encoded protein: CASSLQGQHGYTF.

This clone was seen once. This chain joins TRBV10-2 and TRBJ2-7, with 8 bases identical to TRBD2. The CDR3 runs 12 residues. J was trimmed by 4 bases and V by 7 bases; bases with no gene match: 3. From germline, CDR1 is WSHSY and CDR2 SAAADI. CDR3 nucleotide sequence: TGCGCCAGCACGACTAGCGAATACGAGCAGTACTTC. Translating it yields CASTTSEYEQYF.